This T cell receptor beta chain was found in a study of T-cell memory formation after mild COVID-19 (dated by TCRdb to 2020 to 2023). Turning to the overall study: TCR sequence clusters from the two donors were largely donor specific. In two donors, T-cell clones that expanded and contracted after mild COVID-19 were followed by sequencing TCRalpha and TCRbeta repertoires longitudinally. The cohort was made up of two young adult volunteers, one female and one male, who were previously healthy. Here is what the overall study found, with its caveats: Only a couple of mild cases were covered in the study, and larger cohorts including severe cases with pre-infection samples were considered necessary. Some responding clones were detected in pre-infection memory, suggesting pre-existing cross-reactive memory T cells joined the SARS-CoV-2 response. SARS-CoV-2 specificity was not confirmed for the second-wave clones peaking on day 37. Contracting CD4+ clones were found mainly in CM and EM memory subsets, while CD8+ clones were enriched in EMRA. Balanced CD4/CD8 phenotypes were observed for clones contracting from day 15 to 85, whereas a bias towards CD4+ was observed for a second wave of clones expanding from day 15 to 37.

According to the germline V gene, CDR1 reads SGHVS and CDR2 reads FNYEAQ. The germline V and J ends show losses of 4 bases and 5 bases respectively, and no gene match explains 13 bases of the junction. Counted from cysteine to phenylalanine, this CDR3 has 17 amino acids. Only the CDR3 DNA is retained, 51 bases long and in frame from the first base. PBMCs were isolated by Ficoll-Paque density gradient centrifugation. On this clonotype itself: It lacks a known antigen. Base qualities were left out, and no much larger clone turns up one base away.

Reads for this sample came from an Illumina NovaSeq 6000. TCRalpha and TCRbeta cDNA libraries were constructed by 5'RACE with constant-segment primers, with sample barcodes and unique molecular identifiers being introduced. Trizol reagent was used to extract RNA from every sample. Amplification of the libraries took two PCR steps, and the second step added a second sample barcode plus Illumina TruSeq adapters. The libraries were sequenced on an Illumina NovaSeq using 2 x 150 bp paired-end reads. In the source study's methods: Demultiplexing of reads and collapsing into UMI-guided consensus sequences were performed with migec v1.2.7. Using mixcr v2.1.11, UMI consensuses were aligned to TRA and TRB V and J templates and then assembled into clonotypes. Expanded or contracted clonotypes were those called significant by both edgeR and NoisET, with noise models trained on biological replicates. For edgeR calls, the cutoffs were a false discovery rate-adjusted p below 0.01 and a log2 fold-change threshold of 1. As an exploratory analysis of dynamics, PCA with hierarchical clustering was applied to max-normalized trajectories of the 1000 most abundant clonotypes. Separately sequenced CD4+ and CD8+ repertoires were used to assign a CD4 or CD8 phenotype to each responding clone. In-frame beta chains were kept once TCRdb had trimmed the public reads at Q25 with fastp and called clones with MiXCR. Under each unique CDR3 protein, matching rows form one entry showing the most common genes and DNA. The V and J calls were determined by TCRdb, not by the authors. The sample table holds some 250,000 distinct CDR3 sequences, of which over 9% were seen once. The ten largest make up roughly a fifth of the sample.

Sequenced: PBMCs or a T cell subset sorted from them (not recorded which). The chain employs TRBV7-6 and TRBJ2-7, with TRBD1 identical over 11 junction bases. This receptor was obtained from a man younger than 35 who had mild COVID-19 (a few samples of this study predate the infection). The sample titles of this study are shuffled in the database, so cell type and time point are left out; the donor was told from shared clones. CDR3 sequence: CASSSQSGTGGSNEQYF. The sequence in DNA is TGTGCCAGCAGCTCCCAATCCGGGACAGGGGGTAGCAACGAGCAGTACTTC.